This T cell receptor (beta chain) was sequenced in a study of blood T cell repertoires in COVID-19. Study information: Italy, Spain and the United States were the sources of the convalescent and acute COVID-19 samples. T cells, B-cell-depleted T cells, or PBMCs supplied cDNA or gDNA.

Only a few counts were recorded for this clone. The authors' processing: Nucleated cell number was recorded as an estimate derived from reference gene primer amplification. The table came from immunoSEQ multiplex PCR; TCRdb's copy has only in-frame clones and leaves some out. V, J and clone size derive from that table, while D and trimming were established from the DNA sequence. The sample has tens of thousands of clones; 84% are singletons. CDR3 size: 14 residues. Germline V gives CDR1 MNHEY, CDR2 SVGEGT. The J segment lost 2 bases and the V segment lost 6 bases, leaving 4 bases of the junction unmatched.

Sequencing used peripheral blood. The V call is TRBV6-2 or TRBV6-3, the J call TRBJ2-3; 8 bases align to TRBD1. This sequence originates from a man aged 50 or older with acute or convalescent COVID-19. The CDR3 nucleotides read TGTGCCAGCAGCTCGGACAGGGACACAGATACGCAGTATTTT. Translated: CASSSDRDTDTQYF.